The 23 T cell receptor beta chains listed next were all sequenced from one sample in a study of T cells in Graves' hyperthyroidism and ophthalmopathy. There were TCR beta CDR3 regions amplified from RNA transcripts. HTBI primers were used for first-round RT-PCR of the TCR CDR3. A single record per CDR3 protein comes from TCRdb applying MiXCR to the multiplex PCR reads. The data contain hundreds of thousands of distinct CDR3 sequences, around 13% of them seen just once; the ten biggest clones take up roughly a tenth. Sequenced: blood. These receptor sequences come from a woman between 18 and 30 years old with Graves' hyperthyroidism.

This chain connects TRBV3-1 to TRBJ1-1, with TRBD1 matching 9 bases. V lost 3 bases to trimming and J lost 5 bases; unmatched junction nucleotides: 4. CDR1 LGHDT and CDR2 YNNKEL come from the germline V gene (reference sequence). This CDR3 contains 14 residues. Here the CDR3 reads CASSQGTGWTEAFF. DNA for the CDR3: TGTGCCAGCAGCCAGGGGACAGGGTGGACTGAAGCTTTCTTT. The complete variable domain, with remaining parts taken from reference TRBV3-1 and TRBJ1-1, reads DTAVSQTPKYLVTQMGNDKSIKCEQNLGHDTMYWYKQDSKKFLKIMFSYNNKELIINETVPNRFSPKSPDKAHLNLHINSLELGDSAVYFCASSQGTGWTEAFFGQGTRLTVV.

There are a few counts of this clonotype. The CDR3 bases are TGTGCCAGTAGTGAGGGACTCCTAAGCAACTATGGCTACACCTTC. The encoded protein is CASSEGLLSNYGYTF. The V gene is TRBV19, the J gene TRBJ1-2; a possible D gene is TRBD1 (5 bases). Between the trimmed V and J ends, which lost 5 bases and 2 bases, there was a span of 15 bases. This CDR3 is built from 15 residues. From germline, CDR1 is LNHDA and CDR2 SQIVND (reference sequence). Based on the CDR3 plus reference TRBV19 and TRBJ1-2, the full variable domain is DGGITQSPKYLFRKEGQNVTLSCEQNLNHDAMYWYRQDPGQGLRLIYYSQIVNDFQKGDIAEGYSVSREKKESFPLTVTSAQKNPTAFYLCASSEGLLSNYGYTFGSGTRLTVV.

This clonotype came up many times. The chain is built from TRBV29-1 and TRBJ2-3; 9 bases are shared with TRBD2. Germline loops: CDR1 SQVTM, CDR2 ANQGSEA. The CDR3 extends over 15 amino acids. V dropped 4 bases and J dropped 2; count of bases not matched to a gene: 7. CDR3 nucleotide sequence: TGCAGCGTTGGTAGGTCTAGCGGGAACACAGATACGCAGTATTTT. It specifies CSVGRSSGNTDTQYF.

This clonotype was observed many times. The genes are TRBV20-1 and TRBJ2-1, with 9 nucleotides matching TRBD2. CDR3 length: 16 amino acids. Germline assignment: CDR1 DFQATT and CDR2 SNEGSKA (reference sequence). J was trimmed by 5 bases and V by 1 base; bases with no gene match: 9. CDR3 in DNA: TGCAGTGCTAGAGTCGGTCTAGCGGGAATCAACAATGAGCAGTTCTTC. It specifies CSARVGLAGINNEQFF.

The CDR3 here is CASSRPDSYNEQFF. The DNA of the CDR3 is TGTGCCAGCAGCCGACCCGACTCTTACAATGAGCAGTTCTTC. The V gene is TRBV6-1, the J gene TRBJ2-1; D unresolved. Germline V lookup: CDR1 MNHNS, CDR2 SASEGT. The length of the CDR3 is 14 residues. Trimming left V 6 bases short and J 4 bases short, with 13 bases between.

In its sample, this clonotype was seen many times. This rearrangement joins TRBV30 to TRBJ2-3; D call uncertain. Looked up from germline, CDR1 is GTSNPN and CDR2 is SVGIG (reference sequence). CDR3 length: 13 amino acids. Between the trimmed V and J ends, which lost 5 bases and 0 bases, there was a span of 9 bases. CDR3 coding DNA: TGTGCCTGGGATGGCGGTAGCACAGATACGCAGTATTTT. Encoded protein: CAWDGGSTDTQYF. Supplemented by reference TRBV30 and TRBJ2-3, the full variable domain reads SQTIHQWPATLVQPVGSPLSLECTVEGTSNPNLYWYRQAAGRGLQLLFYSVGIGQISSEVPQNLSASRPQDRQFILSSKKLLLSDSGFYLCAWDGGSTDTQYFGPGTRLTVL.

This clonotype was detected ten times or more. This rearrangement joins TRBV28 to TRBJ2-5; 8 bases fit TRBD2. Germline V gene data show CDR1 as MDHEN and CDR2 as SYDVKM. This CDR3 has 17 residues. V was pared by 8 bases and J by 4 bases, with 18 bases of the junction left unmatched. Written as DNA, the CDR3 is TGTGCCAGCGGGGATTCTTCCTATAGCGGGAAAGGAGAGACCCAGTACTTC. This codes for CASGDSSYSGKGETQYF. The whole variable domain, filled in from reference TRBV28 and TRBJ2-5, reads DVKVTQSSRYLVKRTGEKVFLECVQDMDHENMFWYRQDPGLGLRLIYFSYDVKMKEKGDIPEGYSVSREKKERFSLILESASTNQTSMYLCASGDSSYSGKGETQYFGPGTRLLVL.

The table lists this clonotype with many counts. The chain has TRBV3-1 and TRBJ2-4; 8 nucleotides agree with TRBD2. This CDR3 is built from 13 residues. V was clipped by 1 base and J by 8 bases; unmatched bases: 1. Germline loops: CDR1 LGHDT, CDR2 YNNKEL (reference sequence). CDR3 bases: TGTGCCAGCAGCCAAGGCGGGGGGCACATTCAGTACTTC. Its protein is CASSQGGGHIQYF.

This clonotype was found once. This may be a read error: a much more frequent sequence differs by one nucleotide. This chain joins TRBV12-3 or TRBV12-4 and TRBJ2-1, with a weak D call TRBD1 (6 bases). This CDR3 has 16 amino acids. CDR3 sequence reads: CASSSTTGLSCNEQFF. CDR3 sequence (DNA): TGTGCCAGCAGTTCTACGACAGGATTATCCTGCAATGAGCAGTTCTTC.

This clonotype was counted at least ten times. V usage is TRBV6-1 and J usage is TRBJ2-7; tentative D call: TRBD2 (5 bases). This CDR3 has 12 amino acids. The germline CDR1 and CDR2 sequences are MNHNS and SASEGT. The V gene lost 6 bases and the J gene lost 7 bases, with 13 bases spanning the gap. The CDR3 loop reads CASSNAGDEQYF. The DNA for the CDR3 is TGTGCCAGCAGCAACGCGGGTGATGAGCAGTACTTC.

This clonotype was seen ten or more times. The chain recombines TRBV7-8 with TRBJ2-3; the match to TRBD2 covers 7 bases. The CDR3 consists of 13 residues. With V trimmed by 4 bases and J by 6 bases, 4 bases remained unmatched. Germline V lookup: CDR1 SGHVS, CDR2 FQNEAQ. The CDR3 coding sequence is TGTGCCAGCAGCTCAAGACTAGCTGATACGCAGTATTTT. Amino acid sequence: CASSSRLADTQYF.

This clonotype was counted many times. The chain recombines TRBV7-9 with TRBJ2-7, with D perhaps given as TRBD1 or TRBD2 (5 bases each). Germline V gene lookup returns CDR1 SEHNR and CDR2 FQNEAQ (reference sequence). Between the trimmed V and J ends, which lost 6 bases and 6 bases, there was a span of 33 bases. The CDR3 has 19 amino acids. The CDR3 DNA sequence: TGTGCCAGCAGTCACGCCCCCGGGACCGCAGGTTTTCAAACCGCCGAGCAGTACTTC. This translates into CASSHAPGTAGFQTAEQYF.

V usage is TRBV7-8 and J usage is TRBJ2-5, with 14 positions matching TRBD2. CDR1 is SGHVS and CDR2 is FQNEAQ in the germline V gene. The J segment lost 5 bases and the V segment lost 5 bases, leaving 4 bases of the junction unmatched. The CDR3 has 15 amino acids. The CDR3 sequence: CASSHRTSGRETQYF. The CDR3 DNA reads TGTGCCAGCAGCCATAGGACTAGCGGGAGGGAGACCCAGTACTTC.

This clonotype was counted ten times or more. The genes are TRBV18 and TRBJ1-2; TRBD1 is a possible D gene (5 bases). With 4 bases removed from V and 3 bases from J, the gap between germline ends came to 18 bases. This CDR3 has 16 residues. The germline gives CDR1 KGHSH, CDR2 LQKENI. This CDR3 reads CASSLPPGRVDYGYTF. CDR3 nucleotide sequence: TGTGCCAGCTCACTGCCGCCGGGGCGAGTTGACTATGGCTACACCTTC.

This clonotype was picked up many times. The chain combines TRBV12-3 or TRBV12-4 with TRBJ2-5; D may match TRBD1 or TRBD2 (6 bases each). The CDR3 consists of 13 residues. V lost 5 bases and J lost 4, with 11 bases in between. The chain's CDR3 is CASSRGTPETQYF. The CDR3 coding sequence is TGTGCCAGCAGTCGCGGGACACCAGAGACCCAGTACTTC.

This clonotype was found many times. The CDR3 DNA follows: TGTGCCTGGAGCAGGGACAATCAAGAGACCCAGTACTTC. This gives the protein CAWSRDNQETQYF. The chain carries TRBV30 and TRBJ2-5, with D possibly being TRBD1 (6 bases). V shed 3 bases and J shed 2 bases, with 10 bases lying between them. Germline V gives CDR1 GTSNPN, CDR2 SVGIG (reference sequence). The CDR3 length is 13 residues. The whole variable domain, filled in from reference TRBV30 and TRBJ2-5, reads SQTIHQWPATLVQPVGSPLSLECTVEGTSNPNLYWYRQAAGRGLQLLFYSVGIGQISSEVPQNLSASRPQDRQFILSSKKLLLSDSGFYLCAWSRDNQETQYFGPGTRLLVL.

The chain has TRBV4-1 and TRBJ2-5; D is tentatively TRBD1 or TRBD2 (5 bases each). V was cut by 1 base and J by 2 bases, with 8 bases left in between. The CDR3 has 14 residues. Germline V gene lookup returns CDR1 MGHRA and CDR2 YSYEKL. In DNA, the CDR3 is TGCGCCAGCAGCCAAGCAGGGACGCAAGAGACCCAGTACTTC. This gives the protein CASSQAGTQETQYF.

This clonotype was seen only a few times. This chain links TRBV5-1 with TRBJ2-2; TRBD2 matches at 7 bases. The junction had 7 bases not matched to a gene; V was cut back by 2 bases and J by 6 bases. Germline assignment: CDR1 SGHRS and CDR2 YFSETQ. The CDR3 contains 15 residues. CDR3 sequence: CASSFDSGYSGELFF. CDR3 coding DNA: TGCGCCAGCAGCTTTGATAGCGGGTACTCCGGGGAGCTGTTTTTT.

CDR3 loop: CASSIPKGLAGVNEQFF. Here the CDR3 DNA reads TGTGCCAGTAGTATCCCGAAGGGACTAGCGGGAGTTAATGAGCAGTTCTTC. This chain connects TRBV19 to TRBJ2-1; TRBD2 aligns across 14 bases. The CDR3 has 17 amino acids. Germline V CDR1 and CDR2: LNHDA, SQIVND (reference sequence). V dropped 3 bases and J dropped 7; count of bases not matched to a gene: 8.

This clonotype was observed many times. The rearrangement links TRBV25-1 to TRBJ2-5; 12 nucleotides match TRBD2. V shed 5 bases and J 2 bases; nucleotides not matched to a gene: 6. The CDR3 length is 16 residues. Looked up from germline, CDR1 is MGHDK and CDR2 is SYGVNS. The CDR3 spells CASSPGTSGYQETQYF. CDR3 coding DNA: TGTGCCAGCAGTCCCGGGACTAGCGGGTATCAAGAGACCCAGTACTTC.

This clonotype came up a few times. This chain uses TRBV27 with TRBJ2-7, with D possibly being TRBD1 or TRBD2 (5 bases each). The CDR3 contains 15 residues. V was shortened by 1 base and J by 4 bases, with 14 bases between the two germline ends. Germline CDR1 reads MNHEY; CDR2 reads SMNVEV (reference sequence). The CDR3 coding sequence is TGTGCCAGCAGTTTATTCGCAGGGACCTGGTACGAGCAGTACTTC. Protein product: CASSLFAGTWYEQYF.

The chain links TRBV13 to TRBJ2-3; 7 bases line up with TRBD2. Germline lookup yields CDR1 PRHDT and CDR2 FYEKMQ (reference sequence). The CDR3 runs to 15 residues. J was trimmed by 6 bases and V by 5 bases; bases with no gene match: 11. The CDR3 DNA follows: TGTGCCAGCAGCCCCCGAGGGAGGGCATGGGATACGCAGTATTTT. Protein sequence: CASSPRGRAWDTQYF.

This clonotype was observed once. This chain joins TRBV10-3 and TRBJ1-1; D perhaps matches TRBD1 (6 bases). Germline V CDR1 and CDR2: ENHRY, SYGVKD. Trimming took off 3 bases at V and 3 bases at J, with 14 bases between the two ends. The CDR3 is 15 amino acids. The CDR3: CAISDFDRSYTEAFF. The CDR3 bases are TGTGCCATCAGTGACTTCGACAGGTCATACACTGAAGCTTTCTTT.